This is a list of T cell receptor beta chains from one sample in a study of Tregs in tolerant kidney transplant recipients. Generated by immunoSEQ multiplex PCR, the TCRdb table keeps only in-frame clones and is missing some. The data contain some 55,000 clones, 70% to 90% of them singletons. The sample in question was Tregs from blood, obtained before the transplant. These TCRs come from a human donor who received a combined kidney and bone marrow transplant. Both conserved end residues are part of each CDR3. The D gene is left open where the match is weak. Only part of the rows carry a size: once, few, many, or a class if the clone is expanded.

clone_size d_call j_call v_call cdr3_length cdr3_nt cdr3_aa
few TRBD2 TRBJ2-6 TRBV6-5 15 TGTGCCAGCAACCCGCGGGGGTCAGGGGCCAACGTCCTGACTTTC CASNPRGSGANVLTF
. . TRBJ2-7 TRBV28 16 TGTGCCAGCAGTTTCCAGCTAAAGCGGCCCTCCTACGAGCAGTACTTC CASSFQLKRPSYEQYF
. . TRBJ1-5 TRBV7-2 14 TGTGCCAGCAGCCGACTAGGGGGATATCAGCCCCAGCATTTT CASSRLGGYQPQHF
few TRBD2 TRBJ2-7 TRBV5-6 14 TGTGCCAGCAGCTTGGGGACTAGCGCCTACGAGCAGTACTTC CASSLGTSAYEQYF
. . TRBJ1-6 TRBV11-2 15 TGTGCCAGCAGCCCAAGTCAGGGTCCTAATTCACCCCTCCACTTT CASSPSQGPNSPLHF
. TRBD1 TRBJ1-6 TRBV14 14 TGTGCCAGCAGCCGCGACAGGGAAGGGTCACCCCTCCACTTT CASSRDREGSPLHF
. . TRBJ2-7 TRBV19 15 TGTGCCACTTCTCATAGGGGGGGCGCCTCCTACGAGCAGTACTTC CATSHRGGASYEQYF
. . TRBJ2-7 TRBV5-1 14 TGCGCCAGCAGCTTCACCGGGGGTACGAGCGAGCAGTACTTC CASSFTGGTSEQYF
. . TRBJ1-1 TRBV5-5 15 TGTGCCAGCAGCTTGGCTGCGTCGGGGTGGACTGAAGCTTTCTTT CASSLAASGWTEAFF
. . TRBJ2-1 TRBV6-5 12 TGTGCCAGTGGTGACTTTTACAATGAGCAGTTCTTC CASGDFYNEQFF
. TRBD1 TRBJ2-2 TRBV10-2 14 TGCGCCAGCAGTCCGGCGACAGGGGCCGGGGAGCTGTTTTTT CASSPATGAGELFF
. . TRBJ2-3 TRBV6-6 14 TGTGCCAGCAGTTGGAGGACTAGCACAGATACGCAGTATTTT CASSWRTSTDTQYF
. . TRBJ2-5 TRBV27 9 TGTGCCAGCAGTCCCCTGGGGTACTTC CASSPLGYF
. TRBD1 TRBJ2-3 TRBV9 16 TGTGCCAGCAGCCCGAGGGGGACAGGGGGCGTAGATACGCAGTATTTT CASSPRGTGGVDTQYF
once TRBD2 TRBJ2-1 TRBV25-1 16 TGTGCCAGCAGTGAAGGGGCTAGCGGGAGGTCCGGTGAGCAGTTCTTC CASSEGASGRSGEQFF
. . TRBJ1-2 TRBV11-3 15 TGTGCCAGCAGAGGCAATGGGGAAAGGAGCTATGGCTACACCTTC CASRGNGERSYGYTF
. TRBD1 TRBJ2-7 TRBV4-1 16 TGCGCCAGCAGCACCCCCCTCCTCGGGACAGGGCTCGAGCAGTACTTC CASSTPLLGTGLEQYF
once . TRBJ1-1 TRBV4-1 14 TGCGCCAGCAGCCTGGGACTGGTGAACACTGAAGCTTTCTTT CASSLGLVNTEAFF
. TRBD2 TRBJ2-2 TRBV9 15 TGTGCCAGCAGCGTGCGGGAGGGCCGTGCCGGGGAGCTGTTTTTT CASSVREGRAGELFF
few . TRBJ2-2 TRBV9 13 TGTGCCAGCAGCGTCTCAGGCCCCGGGGAGCTGTTTTTT CASSVSGPGELFF
. TRBD1 TRBJ1-2 TRBV13 15 TGTGCCAGCAGCTTGGAACGGACAGGGAATCATGGCTACACCTTC CASSLERTGNHGYTF
. TRBD1 TRBJ2-6 TRBV19 15 TGTGCCAGCCGGACAGGGTACTCTGGGGCCAACGTCCTGACTTTC CASRTGYSGANVLTF
once . TRBJ1-4 TRBV30 15 TGTGCCTGGAGTGTCCAGGACCTTGGGTCTGAAAAACTGTTTTTT CAWSVQDLGSEKLFF
once . TRBJ1-2 TRBV6-5 15 TGTGCCAGCAGTTACGCCGGGGGCACAGACTATGGCTACACCTTC CASSYAGGTDYGYTF
. TRBD2 TRBJ2-2 TRBV11-3 17 TGTGCCAGCAGCTCCACCAGACTAGCGGGAGATACCGGGGAGCTGTTTTTT CASSSTRLAGDTGELFF
. TRBD2 TRBJ2-2 TRBV5-1 15 TGCGCCAGCAGCGCCACTAGCGGTTCCACCGGGGAGCTGTTTTTT CASSATSGSTGELFF
once . TRBJ2-3 TRBV19 14 TGTGCCAGTAGTATAGGGACTGGTTCAGATACGCAGTATTTT CASSIGTGSDTQYF
. . TRBJ2-3 TRBV9 16 TGTGCCAGCAGCGTAGACGGCGCTACTAGCACAGATACGCAGTATTTT CASSVDGATSTDTQYF
once . TRBJ2-3 TRBV2 15 TGTGCCAGCAGCCAACAGGGTAGTTGGACAGATACGCAGTATTTT CASSQQGSWTDTQYF
once . TRBJ2-5 TRBV29-1 16 TGCAGCGTTGTTAGGGACTTTGGCGGGGGCGGGGAGACCCAGTACTTC CSVVRDFGGGGETQYF
. TRBD1 TRBJ1-1 TRBV6-6 13 TGTGCCAGCAGTGACGTAGGGGGCCGTGAAGCTTTCTTT CASSDVGGREAFF
. TRBD2 TRBJ2-1 TRBV4-1 17 TGCGCCAGCAGCCACCCCCTAGCGGGCCACTCCTACAATGAGCAGTTCTTC CASSHPLAGHSYNEQFF
. TRBD2 TRBJ2-3 TRBV7-9 18 TGTGCCAGCAGCTTAGCCGGTAGTAGCGGGGGGCCCACAGATACGCAGTATTTT CASSLAGSSGGPTDTQYF
few . TRBJ2-1 TRBV7-2 14 TGTGCCAGCAGCTTAGGTAGGGACCACAATGAGCAGTTCTTC CASSLGRDHNEQFF
. . TRBJ1-1 TRBV7-9 15 TGTGCCAGCAGCTACGCGACAGGTATGAACACTGAAGCTTTCTTT CASSYATGMNTEAFF
. TRBD2 TRBJ2-2 TRBV7-2 13 TGTGCCAGCAGCTTTCGGGGGGACGGGGAGCTGTTTTTT CASSFRGDGELFF
. . TRBJ2-1 TRBV19 14 TGTGCCAGTAGGGACAAGCGCCCCTACAATGAGCAGTTCTTC CASRDKRPYNEQFF
. TRBD1 TRBJ1-5 TRBV9 15 TGTGCCAGCAGCCCCTCGGGACAGCCCAATCAGCCCCAGCATTTT CASSPSGQPNQPQHF
. . TRBJ1-5 TRBV18 13 TGTGCCAACTCACCAGAGGGCAATCAGCCCCAGCATTTT CANSPEGNQPQHF
. TRBD2 TRBJ2-1 TRBV9 16 TGTGCCAGCAGCGTTCAGGGACTAGCGGGGAACAATGAGCAGTTCTTC CASSVQGLAGNNEQFF
. . TRBJ2-7 TRBV5-4 14 TGTGCCAGCAGCCTTGACAGAAGCTCCTACGAGCAGTACTTC CASSLDRSSYEQYF
. . TRBJ2-7 TRBV6-5 15 TGTGCCAGCACCCAGGGGGGAGTAGGAGCCTACGAGCAGTACTTC CASTQGGVGAYEQYF
. . TRBJ2-7 TRBV6-5 15 TGTGCCAGCAGCCGCGGACACTCCGTGGGCTACGAGCAGTACTTC CASSRGHSVGYEQYF
. TRBD1 TRBJ2-1 TRBV7-9 15 TGTGCCAGCAGCCAACAGGGGATGTTCTACAATGAGCAGTTCTTC CASSQQGMFYNEQFF
. TRBD2 TRBJ2-2 TRBV5-1 18 TGCGCCAGCAGCTTGCGGAGCCCTAGCGGGGGCCCTGTCGGGGAGCTGTTTTTT CASSLRSPSGGPVGELFF
. . TRBJ1-4 TRBV2 10 TGTGCCAGCAACGGGGGAAAACTGTTTTTT CASNGGKLFF
. TRBD2 TRBJ2-7 TRBV2 13 TGTGCCAGCAGCTTCCGGGGGGGGTACGAGCAGTACTTC CASSFRGGYEQYF
. . TRBJ2-1 TRBV5-5 13 TGTGCCAGCAGCTTGGGCCTGAACAATGAGCAGTTCTTC CASSLGLNNEQFF
. . TRBJ2-7 TRBV19 14 TGTGCCAGTAGTATGGGACCACACTCCTACGAGCAGTACTTC CASSMGPHSYEQYF
. TRBD2 TRBJ2-5 TRBV7-2 15 TGTGCCAGCAGCTTACTAGCGGGAGGGCTGCCCCGACAGTACTTC CASSLLAGGLPRQYF
. . TRBJ1-1 TRBV4-1 15 TGCGCCAGCAGCCAAGTCTTTGGGGTGGTGCCTGAAGCTTTCTTT CASSQVFGVVPEAFF
. . TRBJ2-7 TRBV5-1 11 TGCGCCAGCAGCTCCCGCTACGAGCAGTACTTC CASSSRYEQYF
once TRBD2 TRBJ2-3 TRBV5-1 17 TGCGCCAGCAGCTTGGTTGCTAGCGGGGATAGCACAGATACGCAGTATTTT CASSLVASGDSTDTQYF
. . TRBJ2-7 TRBV2 16 TGTGCCAGCAGTGATTCGCGGGCGGGGCTAACCTACGAGCAGTACTTC CASSDSRAGLTYEQYF
. TRBD2 TRBJ2-1 TRBV18 17 TGTGCCAGCTCACTAGGGGGATACCTACTAGCGGCCAATGAGCAGTTCTTC CASSLGGYLLAANEQFF